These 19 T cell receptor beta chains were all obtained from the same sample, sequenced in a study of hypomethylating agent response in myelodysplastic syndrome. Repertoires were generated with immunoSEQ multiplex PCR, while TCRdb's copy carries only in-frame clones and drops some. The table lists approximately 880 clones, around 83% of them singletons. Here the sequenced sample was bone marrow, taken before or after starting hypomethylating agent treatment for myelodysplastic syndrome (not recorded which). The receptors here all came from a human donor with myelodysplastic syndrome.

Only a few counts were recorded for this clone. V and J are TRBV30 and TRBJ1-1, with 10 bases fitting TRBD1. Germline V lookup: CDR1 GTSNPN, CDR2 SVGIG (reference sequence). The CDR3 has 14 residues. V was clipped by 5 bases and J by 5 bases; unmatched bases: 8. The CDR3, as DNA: TGTGCCTGGTCCTCAGGGGGACAGGGGACTGAAGCTTTCTTT. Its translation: CAWSSGGQGTEAFF.

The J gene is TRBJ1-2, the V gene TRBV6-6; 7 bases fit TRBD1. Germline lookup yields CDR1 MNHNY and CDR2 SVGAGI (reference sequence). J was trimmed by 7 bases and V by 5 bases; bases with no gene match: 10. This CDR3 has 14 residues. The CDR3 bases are TGTGCCAGCAGTCAGCGACAGGGTAACGGTGGCTACACCTTC. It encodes CASSQRQGNGGYTF.

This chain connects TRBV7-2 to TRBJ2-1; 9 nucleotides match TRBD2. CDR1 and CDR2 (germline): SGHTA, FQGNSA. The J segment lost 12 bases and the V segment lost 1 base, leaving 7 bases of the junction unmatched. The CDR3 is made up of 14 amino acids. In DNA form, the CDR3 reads TGTGCCAGCAGCTTAGGTAATAGCGGGAGTTCGCAGTTCTTC. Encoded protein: CASSLGNSGSSQFF.

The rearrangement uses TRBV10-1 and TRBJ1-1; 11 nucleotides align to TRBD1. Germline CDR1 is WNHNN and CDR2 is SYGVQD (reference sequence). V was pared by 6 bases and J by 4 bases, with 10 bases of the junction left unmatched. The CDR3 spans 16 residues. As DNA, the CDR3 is TGCGCCAGCAGGGCCGGGACAGGGGGGTGTATCACTGAAGCTTTCTTT. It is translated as CASRAGTGGCITEAFF.

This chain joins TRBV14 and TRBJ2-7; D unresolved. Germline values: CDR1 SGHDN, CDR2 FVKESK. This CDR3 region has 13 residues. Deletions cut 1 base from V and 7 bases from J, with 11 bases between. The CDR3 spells CASSQGRVGEQYF. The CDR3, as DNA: TGTGCCAGCAGCCAAGGAAGGGTAGGAGAGCAGTACTTC.

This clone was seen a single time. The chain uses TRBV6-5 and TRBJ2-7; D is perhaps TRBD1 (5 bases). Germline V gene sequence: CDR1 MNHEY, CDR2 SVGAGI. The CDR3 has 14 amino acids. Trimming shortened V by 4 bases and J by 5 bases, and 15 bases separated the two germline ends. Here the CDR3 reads CASSSDTVSDEQYF. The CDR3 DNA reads TGTGCCAGCAGTTCGGACACGGTGTCAGACGAGCAGTACTTC.

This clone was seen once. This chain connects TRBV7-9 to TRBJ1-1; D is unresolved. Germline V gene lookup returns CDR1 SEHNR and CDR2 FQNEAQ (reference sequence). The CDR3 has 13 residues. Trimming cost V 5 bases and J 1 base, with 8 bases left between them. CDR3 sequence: CASSQPSNTEAFF. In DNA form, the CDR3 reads TGTGCCAGCAGCCAGCCCTCGAACACTGAAGCTTTCTTT.

The CDR3 DNA follows: TGTGCCAGCACCCTCCTTAGCGGGAGTATCCCAGATACGCAGTATTTT. Translation gives CASTLLSGSIPDTQYF. V gene TRBV7-8 combines with J gene TRBJ2-3; 9 positions match TRBD2. Unmatched junction bases numbered 12, after V lost 7 bases and J lost 4 bases. The CDR3 contains 16 residues. Germline V CDR1 and CDR2: SGHVS, FQNEAQ.

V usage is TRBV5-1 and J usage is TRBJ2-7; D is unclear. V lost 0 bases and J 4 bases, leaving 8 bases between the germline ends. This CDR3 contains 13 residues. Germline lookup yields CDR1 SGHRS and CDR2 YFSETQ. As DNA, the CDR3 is TGCGCCAGCAGCTTGGAGGCGCCTTACGAGCAGTACTTC. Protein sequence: CASSLEAPYEQYF. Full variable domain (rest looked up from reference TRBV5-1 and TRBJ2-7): KAGVTQTPRYLIKTRGQQVTLSCSPISGHRSVSWYQQTPGQGLQFLFEYFSETQRNKGNFPGRFSGRQFSNSRSEMNVSTLELGDSALYLCASSLEAPYEQYFGPGTRLTVT.

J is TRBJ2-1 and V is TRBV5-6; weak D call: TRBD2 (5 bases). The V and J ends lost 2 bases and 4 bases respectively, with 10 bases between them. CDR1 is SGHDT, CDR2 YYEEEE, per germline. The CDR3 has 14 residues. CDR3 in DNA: TGTGCCAGCAGCTTTAAGCAGCGGTACAATGAGCAGTTCTTC. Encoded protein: CASSFKQRYNEQFF.

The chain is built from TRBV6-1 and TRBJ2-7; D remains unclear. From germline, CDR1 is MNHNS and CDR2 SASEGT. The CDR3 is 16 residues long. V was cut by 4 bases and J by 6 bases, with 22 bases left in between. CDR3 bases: TGTGCCAGCAGTGCTTACTCCTCGGGCGCAAACTCCGAGCAGTACTTC. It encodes CASSAYSSGANSEQYF.

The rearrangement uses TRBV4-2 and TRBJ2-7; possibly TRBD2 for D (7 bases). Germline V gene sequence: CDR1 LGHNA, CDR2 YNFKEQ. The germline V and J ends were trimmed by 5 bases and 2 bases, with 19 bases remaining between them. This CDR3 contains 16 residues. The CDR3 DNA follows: TGTGCCAGCAGCTCTCCCGGGTCGGGGGGCCCCTACGAGCAGTACTTC. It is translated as CASSSPGSGGPYEQYF.

CDR3 bases: TGTGCCAGCAGACAAGGGGAGAACACTGAAGCTTTCTTT. This encodes CASRQGENTEAFF. The gene calls are TRBV2 and TRBJ1-1, with D maybe TRBD1 (5 bases). Per the germline V gene, CDR1 is SNHLY and CDR2 is FYNNEI. CDR3 length: 13 residues. The V end was cut by 6 bases, the J end by 1 base, with 9 bases between.

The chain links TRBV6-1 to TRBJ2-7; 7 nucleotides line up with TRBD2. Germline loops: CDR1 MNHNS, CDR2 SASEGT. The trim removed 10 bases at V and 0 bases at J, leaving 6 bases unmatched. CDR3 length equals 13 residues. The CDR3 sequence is CAIQSGTSYEQYF. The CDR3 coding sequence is TGTGCCATACAAAGCGGGACCTCCTACGAGCAGTACTTC.

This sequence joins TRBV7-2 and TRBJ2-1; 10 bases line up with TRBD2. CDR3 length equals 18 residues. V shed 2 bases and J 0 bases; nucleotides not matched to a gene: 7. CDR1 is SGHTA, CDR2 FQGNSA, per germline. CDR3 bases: TGTGCCAGCAGCTTACAAGCGGGGGGGTCCTTCTCCTACAATGAGCAGTTCTTC. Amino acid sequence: CASSLQAGGSFSYNEQFF.

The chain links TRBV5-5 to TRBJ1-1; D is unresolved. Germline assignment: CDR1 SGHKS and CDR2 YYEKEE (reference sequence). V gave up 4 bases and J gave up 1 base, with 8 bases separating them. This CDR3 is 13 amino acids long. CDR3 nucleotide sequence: TGTGCCAGCAGCCAGCCCTCGAACACTGAAGCTTTCTTT. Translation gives CASSQPSNTEAFF.

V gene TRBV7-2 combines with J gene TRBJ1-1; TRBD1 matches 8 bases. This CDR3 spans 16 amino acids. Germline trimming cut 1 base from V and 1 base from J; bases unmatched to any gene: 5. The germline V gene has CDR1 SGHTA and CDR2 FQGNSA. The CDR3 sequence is CASSLVRGLRNTEAFF. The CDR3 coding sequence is TGTGCCAGCAGCTTAGTCAGGGGGCTGAGGAACACTGAAGCTTTCTTT.

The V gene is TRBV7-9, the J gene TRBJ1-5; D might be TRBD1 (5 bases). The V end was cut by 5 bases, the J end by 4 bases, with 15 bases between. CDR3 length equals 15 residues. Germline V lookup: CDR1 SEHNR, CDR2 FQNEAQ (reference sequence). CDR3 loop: CASSRRRGGNQPQHF. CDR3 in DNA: TGTGCCAGCAGCCGTAGGCGGGGGGGGAATCAGCCCCAGCATTTT.

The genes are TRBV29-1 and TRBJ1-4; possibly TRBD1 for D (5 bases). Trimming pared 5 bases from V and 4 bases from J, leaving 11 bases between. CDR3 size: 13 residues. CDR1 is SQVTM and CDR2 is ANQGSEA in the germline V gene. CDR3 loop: CSVRRDFNEKLFF. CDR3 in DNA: TGCAGCGTTCGAAGGGACTTTAATGAAAAACTGTTTTTT.